This TCR beta chain was retrieved from a study of shared clonotypes between healthy human individuals. The study, taken as a whole, reports: The study's rarefaction showed incomplete sorted-subset sequencing despite large depth. Generation probabilities were higher for clonotypes shared across all four sorted-subset donors than for unshared ones.

Into CD45RA+ naive and CD45RA-negative memory subsets, the CD4+ cells were split. CDR1 and CDR2 (germline): SQVTM, ANQGSEA. The V end was cut by 0 bases, the J end by 9 bases, with 14 bases between. The CDR3 length is 13 residues. Some clones are missing from TCRdb's copy, which holds only in-frame ones; the method was immunoSEQ multiplex PCR. The table has 1.5 million to 1.9 million clones, around 98% seen once. Worth noting for this clone: Its antigen is as yet unknown.

The sequenced material came from naive CD4+ T cells sorted from blood. The sample's subset: CD45RA+ positively selected. This sequence originates from a man aged 25 to 40 in good health. The gene calls are TRBV29-1 and TRBJ2-5; D is ambiguous. CDR3 in DNA: TGCAGCGTTGAAGATATAATAGTCCAGCCCCAGTACTTC. Translation gives CSVEDIIVQPQYF.